The rows below give T cell receptor beta chains drawn from one sample of a study of shared clonotypes between healthy human individuals. Clones were sequenced by immunoSEQ multiplex PCR, and TCRdb holds only the in-frame ones, with some missing. The repertoire consists of about 1 million clones, with approximately 70% occurring once and the leading ten covering approximately 1.5%. What was sequenced was memory CD4+ T cells sorted from blood. The origin of the receptors is a man between 18 and 35 years old in good health. The CDR3 runs from the conserved cysteine through the conserved F or W. D genes are given only for firm matches. Clone size is stated in some rows and not others, as once, few, many or a class when expanded.

abundance: once; j_gene: TRBJ2-1; v_gene: TRBV5-6; d_gene: TRBD2; CDR3nt: TGTGCCAGCAGCTGGGGGGGTGGAGTTAGCTCCTACAATGAGCAGTTCTTC; CDR3aa: CASSWGGGVSSYNEQFF
abundance: .; j_gene: TRBJ2-7; v_gene: TRBV4-3; d_gene: TRBD1; CDR3nt: TGCGCCAGCAGCCGTCATGACAGGGAATTTCACGAGCAGTACTTC; CDR3aa: CASSRHDREFHEQYF
abundance: .; j_gene: TRBJ2-6; v_gene: TRBV28; d_gene: .; CDR3nt: TGTGCCAGCTTCCACGGGGGAGGGGCCAACGTCCTGACTTTC; CDR3aa: CASFHGGGANVLTF
abundance: once; j_gene: TRBJ1-1; v_gene: TRBV2; d_gene: TRBD1; CDR3nt: TGTGCCAGCAGTTTCTCGGACAGGGCGGGCACTGAAGCTTTCTTT; CDR3aa: CASSFSDRAGTEAFF
abundance: .; j_gene: TRBJ2-1; v_gene: TRBV5-8; d_gene: .; CDR3nt: TGTGCCAGCAGCCCGGGGACAAATATCTACAATGAGCAGTTCTTC; CDR3aa: CASSPGTNIYNEQFF
abundance: .; j_gene: TRBJ1-4; v_gene: TRBV28; d_gene: .; CDR3nt: TGTGCCAGCAGTTCGGGGGGCCATAATGAAAAACTGTTTTTT; CDR3aa: CASSSGGHNEKLFF
abundance: few; j_gene: TRBJ2-5; v_gene: TRBV11-1; d_gene: .; CDR3nt: TGTGCCAGCAGCCCCAGGGGTTCCCAAGAGACCCAGTACTTC; CDR3aa: CASSPRGSQETQYF
abundance: .; j_gene: TRBJ2-1; v_gene: TRBV9; d_gene: TRBD2; CDR3nt: TGTGCCAGCAGCCCTTCGAGCGGGACGGCGGTTGAGCAGTTCTTC; CDR3aa: CASSPSSGTAVEQFF
abundance: .; j_gene: TRBJ2-5; v_gene: TRBV18; d_gene: .; CDR3nt: TGTGCCAGCTCACGAAATGGGGAGACCCAGTACTTC; CDR3aa: CASSRNGETQYF
abundance: .; j_gene: TRBJ2-2; v_gene: TRBV11-2; d_gene: .; CDR3nt: TGTGCCAGCAGCTCCCCTAGAAGCACCGGGGAGCTGTTTTTT; CDR3aa: CASSSPRSTGELFF
abundance: .; j_gene: TRBJ2-3; v_gene: TRBV5-1; d_gene: .; CDR3nt: TGCGCCAGCAGCCTGTGGGGGACACTTGGAGTAGATACGCAGTATTTT; CDR3aa: CASSLWGTLGVDTQYF
abundance: few; j_gene: TRBJ1-1; v_gene: TRBV5-1; d_gene: .; CDR3nt: TGCGCCAGCAGCTTGGCCGGGGAAGAAGCTTTCTTT; CDR3aa: CASSLAGEEAFF
abundance: .; j_gene: TRBJ1-1; v_gene: TRBV6-1; d_gene: .; CDR3nt: TGTGCCAGCAGTGTAGGACGGTGGGGGACTGAAGCTTTCTTT; CDR3aa: CASSVGRWGTEAFF
abundance: .; j_gene: TRBJ2-5; v_gene: TRBV11-2; d_gene: TRBD2; CDR3nt: TGTGCCAGCAGCTTAAGCATGTCTAGCGGGATCCAAGAGACCCAGTACTTC; CDR3aa: CASSLSMSSGIQETQYF
abundance: .; j_gene: TRBJ1-1; v_gene: TRBV14; d_gene: .; CDR3nt: TGTGCCAGCAGCCACCTCCAGGCCGGCACTGAAGCTTTCTTT; CDR3aa: CASSHLQAGTEAFF
abundance: once; j_gene: TRBJ2-5; v_gene: TRBV5-4; d_gene: .; CDR3nt: TGTGCCAGCAGCTTGGTTGGCGAAGAGACCCAGTACTTC; CDR3aa: CASSLVGEETQYF
abundance: .; j_gene: TRBJ2-7; v_gene: TRBV2; d_gene: TRBD1; CDR3nt: TGTGCCAGCAGTGATAAGGGGACAGGGGGCATGGAACAGTACTTC; CDR3aa: CASSDKGTGGMEQYF